The 4 T cell receptor beta chains below come from one sample, sequenced in a study of blood T cell repertoires in COVID-19. Assay used: immunoSEQ multiplex PCR; TCRdb lists only in-frame clones, some missing. This sample has 110,000 or so clones; over 65% occur once, and the top ten carry over 7.5%. Sequenced: peripheral blood. These receptors all come from a woman aged 35 to 49 with acute or convalescent COVID-19.

The gene calls are TRBV30 and TRBJ2-2; D might be TRBD2 (5 bases). Germline V lookup: CDR1 GTSNPN, CDR2 SVGIG (reference sequence). Trimming took 5 bases from V and 7 from J, leaving 14 bases between them. CDR3 size: 13 residues. CDR3 DNA: TGTGCCTGGGGTTGGGAGTTAGGCGGGGAGCTGTTTTTT. This gives the protein CAWGWELGGELFF.

The chain couples TRBV11-2 to TRBJ1-3, with TRBD1 as a possible D gene (6 bases). The CDR3 runs 15 residues. Germline CDR1 reads SGHAT; CDR2 reads FQNNGV. V lost 5 bases and J lost 4, with 15 bases in between. CDR3 coding DNA: TGTGCCAGCAGCAATCGTGGGGGGGCGGGAAACACCATATATTTT. This gives the protein CASSNRGGAGNTIYF.

This clone was recorded once. The rearrangement joins TRBV12-3 or TRBV12-4 to TRBJ2-1; 7 bases align to TRBD2. After removal of 8 bases from V and 13 bases from J, the junction contained 14 bases not matched to a gene. CDR3 length: 13 amino acids. CDR3 bases: TGTGCCAGCCGCGGACTAGGTCCATTTCAACAGTTCTTC. It codes for CASRGLGPFQQFF.

This chain connects TRBV27 to TRBJ1-1; D is uncertain. The V end lost 1 base, the J end lost 5 bases, and 8 bases lay between the germline ends. The CDR3 extends over 13 amino acids. Germline V gives CDR1 MNHEY, CDR2 SMNVEV (reference sequence). CDR3 sequence reads: CASSLFRATEAFF. The CDR3 DNA sequence: TGTGCCAGCAGTTTATTCCGCGCGACTGAAGCTTTCTTT.